This T cell receptor (beta chain) was recorded in a study of cytomegalovirus exposure and HLA in healthy donors. Study results and limitations: In vitro checks showed that a few CMV-associated chains really do target CMV antigens. Cytomegalovirus-associated TCR beta chains were listed, numbering some 180. When analyzed later, a missense DCLRE1C variant was found to be linked to TCR beta V- and J-gene trimming. Reportedly, fewer N-insertions than the approximately 690-donor mean appeared in an Asian-associated ancestry cluster in a later analysis.

Points on this clone: Its cognate antigen is unknown.

There are 16 residues in the CDR3. J lost 1 base, V lost 5 bases, and 3 bases had no gene match. CDR1 and CDR2 (germline): SNHLY, FYNNEI. PCR was performed using 60 Vbeta and 13 Jbeta primers. TCRdb's copy holds only in-frame clones and misses some; the assay was immunoSEQ multiplex PCR. The data show fewer than 250,000 clones, 60% to 80% seen once. The receptor comes from a woman under 40 in good health and CMV-seropositive. The chain recombines TRBV2 with TRBJ2-2, with TRBD1 matching 11 bases. Sequencing was carried out using PBMCs. The CDR3 sequence is CASSRTGGRNTGELFF. CDR3 nucleotide sequence: TGTGCCAGCAGTAGGACAGGGGGCAGGAACACCGGGGAGCTGTTTTTT.